Following are 32 T cell receptor beta chains from one sample sequenced in a study of shared clonotypes between healthy human individuals. Sequenced by immunoSEQ multiplex PCR; TCRdb stores in-frame clones only, minus some. The table has around 940,000 clones, about 80% seen once. The source material was memory CD4+ T cells sorted from blood. The subset: CD45RA-negative fraction. Receptors originate from a young man in good health.

This clone has just one count. The chain has TRBV4-3 and TRBJ2-2, with 12 nucleotides matching TRBD2. Germline CDR1 reads LGHNA; CDR2 reads YSLEER. The CDR3 covers 16 residues. Germline trimming cut 5 bases from V and 4 bases from J; bases unmatched to any gene: 5. The CDR3 loop reads CASSEGLAGRTGELFF. DNA of the CDR3: TGCGCCAGCAGCGAGGGACTAGCGGGCCGCACCGGGGAGCTGTTTTTT.

The rearrangement uses TRBV5-4 and TRBJ2-3; 10 bases line up with TRBD2. Per germline, CDR1 SGHNT and CDR2 YYREEE (reference sequence). The CDR3 extends over 19 amino acids. J gave up 0 bases and V 0 bases, and 10 bases lay outside the gene matches. CDR3 nucleotides: TGTGCCAGCAGCTTGGGAGGGCTAGCGGGGGCCAGGAGCACAGATACGCAGTATTTT. Translating it yields CASSLGGLAGARSTDTQYF.

The chain links TRBV4-3 to TRBJ2-4, with a possible D match to TRBD1 (5 bases). Germline V gene data show CDR1 as LGHNA and CDR2 as YSLEER. Trimming stripped 0 bases from V and 2 bases from J, with 11 bases between. The CDR3 length is 16 residues. CDR3 region: CASSQEPGYPKNIQYF. CDR3 coding DNA: TGCGCCAGCAGCCAAGAGCCAGGGTACCCCAAAAACATTCAGTACTTC.

The table lists this clone with a count of one. This chain uses TRBV5-1 with TRBJ2-1, with TRBD1 as a possible D gene (6 bases). The germline V and J ends were trimmed by 0 bases and 0 bases, with 10 bases remaining between them. The germline V gene has CDR1 SGHRS and CDR2 YFSETQ. The CDR3 spans 16 residues. In DNA, the CDR3 is TGCGCCAGCAGCTTGGCTCAGGGGAGCTCCTACAATGAGCAGTTCTTC. It specifies CASSLAQGSSYNEQFF.

J is TRBJ2-5 and V is TRBV2, with D unresolved. Trimming took 7 bases from V and 7 from J, leaving 13 bases between them. The germline gives CDR1 SNHLY, CDR2 FYNNEI. The CDR3 runs 12 residues. CDR3: CASTWGTVTQYF. The CDR3 DNA is TGTGCCAGCACCTGGGGTACTGTGACCCAGTACTTC.

This clone was found once. Other DNA sequences in the sample encode the same CDR3. The chain recombines TRBV5-4 with TRBJ2-3, with 13 nucleotides matching TRBD2. Losses at the gene ends were 3 bases for V and 1 base for J; bases not matched to a gene: 2. Germline lookup yields CDR1 SGHNT and CDR2 YYREEE (reference sequence). This CDR3 comprises 16 residues. The chain's CDR3 is CASSSGTSGGTDTQYF. CDR3 nucleotides: TGTGCCAGCAGCTCAGGGACTAGCGGGGGCACAGATACGCAGTATTTT.

V is TRBV6-1 and J is TRBJ1-4; 9 nucleotides agree with TRBD1. The CDR3 length is 16 residues. In germline, CDR1 is MNHNS, CDR2 SASEGT. With 3 bases clipped from V and 7 bases from J, the junction kept 9 bases outside the gene matches. The CDR3 sequence is CASSEGSGTGIEKLFF. DNA for the CDR3: TGTGCCAGCAGTGAGGGATCCGGGACAGGGATTGAAAAACTGTTTTTT.

The chain has TRBV6-1 and TRBJ1-1; D is undetermined. Germline V CDR1 and CDR2: MNHNS, SASEGT. CDR3 length equals 13 residues. V was cut by 6 bases and J by 4 bases, with 12 bases left in between. This CDR3 is CASSLGSATEAFF. The CDR3 DNA reads TGTGCCAGCAGCCTAGGGAGTGCCACTGAAGCTTTCTTT.

This clone was counted at least ten times. The chain couples TRBV5-6 to TRBJ1-2, with D unclear. V lost 2 bases to trimming and J lost 7 bases, with 9 bases between them. The V gene's germline CDR1 is SGHDT and CDR2 YYEEEE. This CDR3 has 12 residues. CDR3 protein: CASSFSPSGYTF. CDR3 nucleotides: TGTGCCAGCAGCTTCTCCCCGAGTGGCTACACCTTC.

V usage is TRBV6-6 and J usage is TRBJ1-2, with D maybe TRBD1 (6 bases). Trimming removed 0 bases from V and 4 bases from J, with 9 bases in between. This CDR3 comprises 14 residues. The germline gives CDR1 MNHNY, CDR2 SVGAGI (reference sequence). The CDR3 protein is CASSYSSGAYGYTF. The CDR3 nucleotides read TGTGCCAGCAGTTACTCGTCGGGGGCCTATGGCTACACCTTC.

The chain uses TRBV7-9 and TRBJ2-5; D may correspond to TRBD1 or TRBD2 (6 bases each). CDR3 length equals 15 residues. The germline CDR1 and CDR2 sequences are SEHNR and FQNEAQ (reference sequence). V was trimmed by 4 bases and J by 1 base, leaving 13 bases between them. DNA of the CDR3: TGTGCCAGCAGCTCCCTGCGGGACACCCAAGAGACCCAGTACTTC. Translated: CASSSLRDTQETQYF. Full variable domain (missing parts from reference TRBV7-9 and TRBJ2-5): DTGVSQNPRHKITKRGQNVTFRCDPISEHNRLYWYRQTLGQGPEFLTYFQNEAQLEKSRLLSDRFSAERPKGSFSTLEIQRTEQGDSAMYLCASSSLRDTQETQYFGPGTRLLVL.

This clone was observed a few times. The chain employs TRBV19 and TRBJ2-3; tentative D call: TRBD2 (7 bases). Germline V gene sequence: CDR1 LNHDA, CDR2 SQIVND (reference sequence). The CDR3 consists of 15 residues. The V end lost 7 bases, the J end lost 2 bases, and 16 bases lay between the germline ends. Written as DNA, the CDR3 is TGTGCCAGTACCGAGAGGGGGAGGGCCACAGATACGCAGTATTTT. The encoded protein is CASTERGRATDTQYF.

This chain joins TRBV7-9 and TRBJ2-1, with TRBD2 matching 14 bases. V trimming: 4 bases; J trimming: 8 bases; junction bases outside the gene matches: 7. CDR1 is SEHNR, CDR2 FQNEAQ, per germline (reference sequence). This CDR3 comprises 16 residues. CDR3 sequence reads: CASSSGLAGEKDEQFF. In DNA form, the CDR3 reads TGTGCCAGCAGCTCGGGACTAGCGGGAGAAAAGGATGAGCAGTTCTTC.

This clone was counted once. In the same sample, other DNA sequences code for this CDR3. CDR3 loop: CASSLGQGGEKLFF. The DNA for the CDR3 is TGCGCCAGCAGCTTGGGACAGGGCGGTGAAAAACTGTTTTTT. The V gene is TRBV5-1, the J gene TRBJ1-4, with TRBD1 matching over 7 bases. CDR1 and CDR2 from the germline V gene are SGHRS and YFSETQ. The CDR3 is 14 amino acids. V lost 0 bases, J lost 7 bases, and 3 bases stayed unmatched.

This chain uses TRBV10-3 with TRBJ2-1; no clear D. Trimming pared 3 bases from V and 7 bases from J, leaving 7 bases between. Germline CDR1 is ENHRY and CDR2 is SYGVKD. The CDR3 has 12 residues. This CDR3 is CAISDMGNEQFF. In DNA, the CDR3 is TGTGCCATCAGTGACATGGGTAATGAGCAGTTCTTC.

The DNA for the CDR3 is TGTGCCAGCAGACAACAGGGTCAGGAACACTATGGCTACACCTTC. Translated: CASRQQGQEHYGYTF. The V and J genes are TRBV21-1 and TRBJ1-2; the D call of TRBD1 is as the table states it, not checked on the DNA. TRBV21-1 is deemed a pseudogene. The CDR3 totals 15 residues.

The CDR3 DNA follows: TGTGCCAGCAGTGCGACCCGGGACAGTAATCAGCCCCAGCATTTT. Translating it yields CASSATRDSNQPQHF. This chain uses TRBV6-5 with TRBJ1-5; 7 bases are shared with TRBD1. The V and J ends lost 5 bases and 4 bases, in that order; junction bases with no gene match: 8. Germline V lookup: CDR1 MNHEY, CDR2 SVGAGI. The CDR3 loop spans 15 amino acids.

This clone was recorded only once. V usage is TRBV7-9 and J usage is TRBJ1-2; possibly TRBD1 for D (6 bases). Trimming pared 7 bases from V and 6 bases from J, leaving 15 bases between. The V gene's germline CDR1 is SEHNR and CDR2 FQNEAQ (reference sequence). The CDR3 sequence is 13 residues long. The CDR3 DNA follows: TGTGCCAGCAACACAGGGACCGCTCATGGCTACACCTTC. It translates to CASNTGTAHGYTF.

J is TRBJ2-5 and V is TRBV18; TRBD1 agrees at 7 bases. The DNA end favors TRBJ2-7, so the J call may be wrong. CDR1 and CDR2 (germline): KGHSH, LQKENI. The CDR3 runs to 13 residues. The CDR3 is CASRLQGSYEQYF. The CDR3 coding sequence is TGTGCCAGCAGGCTACAGGGGTCCTACGAGCAGTACTTC.

The genes are TRBV30 and TRBJ2-7; 9 bases align to TRBD1. V gave up 3 bases and J gave up 7 bases; unmatched junction bases: 13. Germline loops: CDR1 GTSNPN, CDR2 SVGIG (reference sequence). This CDR3 has 15 residues. The CDR3 region is CAWSSTRDRVGEQYF. Here the CDR3 DNA reads TGTGCCTGGAGCTCAACGCGGGACAGGGTGGGGGAGCAGTACTTC.

This sequence joins TRBV15 and TRBJ1-1; TRBD1 might be the D (6 bases). V was pared by 0 bases and J by 6 bases, with 14 bases between. Germline V gives CDR1 LNHNV, CDR2 YYDKDF (reference sequence). The CDR3 is 15 amino acids. CDR3 sequence: CATSRDQNRASEAFF. The CDR3, as DNA: TGTGCCACCAGCAGAGACCAGAACAGGGCATCTGAAGCTTTCTTT.

This clone was seen just once. This chain connects TRBV7-9 to TRBJ2-3; D call uncertain. Germline V gene sequence: CDR1 SEHNR, CDR2 FQNEAQ (reference sequence). CDR3 length: 12 residues. With 5 bases removed from V and 9 bases from J, the gap between germline ends came to 12 bases. CDR3 DNA sequence: TGTGCCAGCAGCCCGGGCCCTGGGACGCAGTATTTT. Amino acid sequence: CASSPGPGTQYF.

Many counts were recorded for this clone. Within the sample, other DNA sequences also encode this same CDR3. This rearrangement joins TRBV7-8 to TRBJ2-3; TRBD2 might be the D (5 bases). Germline V gives CDR1 SGHVS, CDR2 FQNEAQ. The CDR3 contains 12 residues. V was shortened by 5 bases and J by 4 bases, with 7 bases between the two germline ends. The CDR3 sequence is CASSPRADTQYF. CDR3 sequence (DNA): TGTGCCAGCAGCCCGAGGGCAGATACGCAGTATTTT.

The chain carries TRBV6-5 and TRBJ1-5; no definite D call. The CDR3 sequence is 14 residues long. V lost 7 bases to trimming and J lost 1 base, with 11 bases between them. Germline V gene lookup returns CDR1 MNHEY and CDR2 SVGAGI. The CDR3 region has the DNA TGTGCCAGCATGGAAAGTTTCAGCAATCAGCCCCAGCATTTT. Protein sequence: CASMESFSNQPQHF.

This clone was counted between two and nine times. The chain employs TRBV6-1 and TRBJ2-4; D is perhaps TRBD2 (6 bases). The CDR3 runs 12 residues. Germline loops: CDR1 MNHNS, CDR2 SASEGT. Trimming took 8 bases from V and 6 from J, leaving 11 bases between them. CDR3 protein: CASRTISNIQYF. The CDR3 DNA is TGTGCCAGCCGGACTATTTCAAACATTCAGTACTTC.

The chain has TRBV5-6 and TRBJ2-1; D is perhaps TRBD1 (5 bases). The CDR3 has 17 amino acids. Germline loops: CDR1 SGHDT, CDR2 YYEEEE. Trimming shortened V by 4 bases and J by 0 bases, and 17 bases separated the two germline ends. Written as DNA, the CDR3 is TGTGCCAGCAGCGTTACCCCAGGGTTCCCCTCCTACAATGAGCAGTTCTTC. Translating it yields CASSVTPGFPSYNEQFF. The variable domain in full, completed from reference TRBV5-6 and TRBJ2-1, reads DAGVTQSPTHLIKTRGQQVTLRCSPKSGHDTVSWYQQALGQGPQFIFQYYEEEERQRGNFPDRFSGHQFPNYSSELNVNALLLGDSALYLCASSVTPGFPSYNEQFFGPGTRLTVL.

J is TRBJ2-1 and V is TRBV6-6; 8 bases line up with TRBD2. Trimming took 5 bases from V and 7 from J; bases not matched to a gene: 7. CDR1 and CDR2 (germline): MNHNY, SVGAGI (reference sequence). The CDR3 contains 14 residues. CDR3 residues: CASSGRTSTNEQFF. The DNA for the CDR3 is TGTGCCAGCAGTGGAAGGACTAGCACGAATGAGCAGTTCTTC.

The chain joins TRBV7-2 to TRBJ1-1; D call uncertain. This CDR3 comprises 12 residues. Trimming cost V 4 bases and J 4 bases, with 7 bases left between them. The germline CDR1 and CDR2 sequences are SGHTA and FQGNSA. DNA of the CDR3: TGTGCCAGCAGCTCAAGCCCCACTGAAGCTTTCTTT. As protein: CASSSSPTEAFF.

This clone was seen just once. The chain recombines TRBV6-1 with TRBJ2-2, with TRBD1 matching over 10 bases. CDR3 length: 16 residues. Trimming took 4 bases from V and 4 from J; bases not matched to a gene: 6. CDR1 is MNHNS and CDR2 is SASEGT in the germline V gene. CDR3 in DNA: TGTGCCAGCAGTGCCCGACAGGGGGCCGGCACCGGGGAGCTGTTTTTT. Protein: CASSARQGAGTGELFF.

The rearrangement links TRBV9 to TRBJ2-1, with 9 bases aligning to TRBD2. Germline V gives CDR1 SGDLS, CDR2 YYNGEE. The CDR3 is 18 residues long. V lost 0 bases to trimming and J lost 5 bases; unmatched junction nucleotides: 12. CDR3 DNA sequence: TGTGCCAGCAGCGTAGCAGTTTGGCGAGCGGGGGGTGACAATGAGCAGTTCTTC. Its protein is CASSVAVWRAGGDNEQFF.

The V call is TRBV4-3, the J call TRBJ1-1; perhaps TRBD1 as D (5 bases). CDR1 and CDR2 from the germline V gene are LGHNA and YSLEER. The CDR3 sequence is 14 residues long. V gave up 0 bases and J gave up 10 bases, with 15 bases separating them. In DNA, the CDR3 is TGCGCCAGCAGCCAAGAAGGTACAGGCCATGGAGCTTTCTTT. Encoded protein: CASSQEGTGHGAFF.

This clone was observed once. This rearrangement joins TRBV7-3 to TRBJ2-3, with 11 bases fitting TRBD1. Germline values: CDR1 SGHTA, CDR2 FQGTGA. This CDR3 region has 16 residues. Unmatched junction bases numbered 8, after V lost 5 bases and J lost 4 bases. CDR3 sequence (DNA): TGTGCCAGCAGCCGGACAGGGGGCGTACACCCAGATACGCAGTATTTT. This encodes CASSRTGGVHPDTQYF.